Included here is one TCR beta chain sequence, with context. Which antigen it targets is not known. No clone much larger than this one lies a single base away; base qualities are absent. The record originates from a study of shared clonotypes between healthy human individuals (dated by TCRdb to the early 2020s). Describing the broader study: A couple of women and a few men aged 18 to 49 years were included in the cohort. For each donor, CD4 naive and CD4 memory were each run on three plates, CD8 naive on two plates, and CD8 memory on one plate. To estimate repertoire size and how much clonotype sharing occurs between individuals, the study deeply sequenced the blood TCR repertoires of several healthy adults. Different laboratories and diverse techniques were used to prepare libraries and sequence TCR repertoires, to increase sequencing depth and limit assay-specific biases. Leukapheresis yielded between about 0.85 and 10 billion PBMCs per donor. General study outcomes and caveats: Sampling was limited to blood, and TCR repertoires in tissue likely differ from TCR repertoires in blood. Across four donors, approximately 5% of naive CD4, over 3% of naive CD8, approximately 2.5% of memory CD4, and 0.4% of memory CD8 clonotypes were shared. Because the study included a small number of donors, the genetic and exposure-history diversity represented was limited. Even with the large sequencing depth, rarefaction of the sorted-subset datasets indicated that sequencing was incomplete. Naive subsets generally had larger estimated clonotype richness than memory subsets did. Pairwise subsampling led to the expectation that sequencing depth would affect the degree of clonotype sharing among donors. Compared with non-shared clonotypes, clonotypes shared by all four sorted-subset donors had higher generation probabilities.

Using the deep immunoSEQ assay, TCR CDR3 regions were amplified from genomic DNA by multiplex PCR. Genomic DNA extracted from each cell subset was distributed evenly over all wells of several immunoSEQ 96-well plates, and each plate served as one replicate. For sorted subsets, around 200 ng genomic DNA, equal to 30,000 or so T cell genomes, was loaded into each replicate PCR. The purified libraries were quantified using a Qubit 3.0 fluorometer, sized with a Bioanalyzer 2100, and then quantified again using the KAPA Library Quantification kit. Every immunoSEQ 96-well plate was sequenced on a separate single-read 150-cycle Illumina NextSeq 550 flow cell. As for how the authors treated the data: Because the immunoSEQ output held only junctional sequences and lacked quality scores, the filtering could not match the filtering applied to full-length reads. To assign V/J genes and CDR3, sequences were annotated against IMGT germline references using PyIR, a Python wrapper for IgBLAST v1.9. Reads were removed for weak V/J assignments (E-value above 1e-6), missing CDR3, stop codons, out-of-frame junctions, or ambiguous translated residues. V3J clonotypes were defined as sequences sharing an identical inferred V gene, J gene, and CDR3 amino acid sequence. The percentage overlap between two repertoires was calculated by dividing the number of shared unique clonotypes by the size of the smaller repertoire. Three approaches were used to assess repertoire richness: RTK rarefaction, the Chao1 estimator, and Recon v2.1 estimates of unobserved clonotypes. For all TCRbeta clonotypes obtained by the gDNA method from a handful of donors, generation probabilities were computed with OLGA. TCRdb retrieved this table from immuneACCESS and kept in-frame rearrangements only. Not all clones are present; in checked studies, unresolved V genes account for under half, and no reason is known for the remainder. V, J and clone size derive from that table, while D and trimming were established from the DNA sequence. This sample has approximately 88,000 clones in its table, and 60% to 70% of those were observed once. About 50% of the sample belongs to the ten largest clones.

The donors were healthy, HIV-negative adults who had no recently reported acute infections or vaccinations. Every donor was a Caucasian adult living in Nashville, Tennessee, USA. CD8 memory samples consisted of magnetically selected CD45RO+ cells combined with CCR7-negative CD45RA+ effector memory (TemRA) cells. Blood was collected by leukapheresis, and PBMCs were isolated by Ficoll-Histopaque density gradient centrifugation and then cryopreserved in liquid nitrogen vapor phase. Analytical flow cytometry was used to check the purity and quantity of every magnetically sorted T cell population. Genomic DNA was isolated from every sorted fraction and measured by UV absorbance on a Nanodrop 2000c. Sequenced sample: memory CD8+ T cells sorted from blood. The sample's cell subset or site label, decoded: CD45RO+ cells pooled with CCR7-negative TemRA cells. This sequence was found in a man aged 25 to 45 in good health.

CDR3 protein: CASSLVPALAGVPNEQFF. The bases read TGCGCCAGCAGCTTGGTTCCGGCTCTAGCGGGAGTTCCGAACGAGCAGTTCTTC. The sequence joins TRBV5-1 to TRBJ2-1; 10 bases in the junction line up with TRBD2. Relative to germline, V is missing 0 bases and J is missing 10 bases, with 16 bases of the junction outside any gene match. From the germline V gene, CDR1 is SGHRS and CDR2 is YFSETQ. The CDR3 runs 18 amino acids, cysteine and phenylalanine included. Here the CDR3 DNA is all that survives: 54 bases in frame from base 1.